This TCR beta chain was identified in a study of blood T cell repertoires in COVID-19. On the study more broadly: Samples of COVID-19 (acute and convalescent) were obtained from the United States, Italy and Spain. Sources were T cells, B-cell-depleted T cells, or PBMCs; the material itself was cDNA or gDNA.

Source study methods: By means of reference gene primer amplification, nucleated cell counts were estimated. Profiling relied on immunoSEQ multiplex PCR, and the TCRdb table lists in-frame clones only, not all of them. V, J and clone size derive from that table, while D and trimming were established from the DNA sequence. The sample lists about 140,000 clones, about four fifths occurring once. The V segment lost 4 bases and the J segment 2 bases; nucleotides outside the gene matches: 6. From germline, CDR1 is SGHRS and CDR2 YFSETQ. The CDR3 is 15 residues long. Material for sequencing was peripheral blood. This receptor was identified in a woman of 80 years or more in a cohort sampled during active or convalescent COVID-19. The genes are TRBV5-1 and TRBJ1-1; 9 positions agree with TRBD1. This CDR3 reads CASSQTGGANTEAFF. CDR3 bases: TGCGCCAGCAGCCAAACAGGGGGCGCAAACACTGAAGCTTTCTTT.